The clone carrying this T cell receptor (beta chain) was counted between two and nine times. TCRdb reanalysed the RACE reads using MiXCR and keeps one entry per CDR3 protein. The profile shows approximately 120,000 distinct CDR3 sequences, about a tenth of them singletons. Noted time point: patch test 2, 6 weeks after DPC sensitization. This sample's treatment: therapeutic diphenylcyclopropenone sensitization with weekly scalp DPC. The CDR3 spans 14 residues. V lost 5 bases to trimming and J lost 3 bases, with 10 bases between them. Germline V lookup: CDR1 MNHEY, CDR2 SVGEGT. This sample was taken from a study of human T cells and chemical hapten exposure.

Sequenced here: whole blood, sampled in connection with sensitization to the hapten diphenylcyclopropenone (DPC). The TCR comes from a woman aged 40 to 50 with alopecia areata. Some clones in this sample may be carry-over from other donors' samples. The J gene is TRBJ2-2, the V gene TRBV6-2 or TRBV6-3; D ambiguous. CDR3 region: CASSQARYTGELFF. As DNA, the CDR3 is TGTGCCAGCAGTCAGGCCCGTTACACCGGGGAGCTGTTTTTT.